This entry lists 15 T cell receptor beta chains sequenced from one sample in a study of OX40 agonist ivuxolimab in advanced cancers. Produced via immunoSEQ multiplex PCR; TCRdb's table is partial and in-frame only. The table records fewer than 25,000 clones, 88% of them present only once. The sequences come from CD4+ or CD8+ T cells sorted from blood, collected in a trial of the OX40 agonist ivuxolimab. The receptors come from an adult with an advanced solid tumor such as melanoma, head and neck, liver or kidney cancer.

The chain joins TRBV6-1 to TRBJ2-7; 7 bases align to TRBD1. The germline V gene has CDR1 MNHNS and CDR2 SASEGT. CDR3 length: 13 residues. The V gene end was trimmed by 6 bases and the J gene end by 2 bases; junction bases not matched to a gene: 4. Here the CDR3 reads CASSDGQAYEQYF. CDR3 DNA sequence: TGTGCCAGCAGCGATGGACAGGCCTACGAGCAGTACTTC.

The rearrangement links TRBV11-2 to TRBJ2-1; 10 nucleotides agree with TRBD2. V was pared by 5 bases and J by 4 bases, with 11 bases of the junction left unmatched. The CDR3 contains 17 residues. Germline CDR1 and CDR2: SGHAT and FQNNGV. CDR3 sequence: CASSQGSLAGDYNEQFF. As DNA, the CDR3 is TGTGCCAGCAGCCAGGGGTCTCTAGCGGGAGATTACAATGAGCAGTTCTTC.

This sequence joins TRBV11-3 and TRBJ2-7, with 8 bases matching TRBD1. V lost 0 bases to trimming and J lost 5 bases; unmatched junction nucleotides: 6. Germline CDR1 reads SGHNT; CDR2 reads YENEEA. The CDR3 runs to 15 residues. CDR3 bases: TGTGCCAGCAGCTTAGACCAGGGGGCGTATGACGAGCAGTACTTC. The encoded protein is CASSLDQGAYDEQYF.

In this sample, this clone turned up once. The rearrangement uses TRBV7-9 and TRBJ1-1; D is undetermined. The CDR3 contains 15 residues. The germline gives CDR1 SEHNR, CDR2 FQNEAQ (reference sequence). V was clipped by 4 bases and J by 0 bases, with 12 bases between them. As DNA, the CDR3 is TGTGCCAGCAGCTCGCCATCCGAGATGAACACTGAAGCTTTCTTT. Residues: CASSSPSEMNTEAFF.

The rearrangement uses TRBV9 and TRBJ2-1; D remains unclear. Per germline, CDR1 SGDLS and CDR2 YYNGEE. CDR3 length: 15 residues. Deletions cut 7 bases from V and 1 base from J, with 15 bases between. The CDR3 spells CASSLLRVSYNEQFF. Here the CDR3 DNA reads TGTGCCAGCTCCCTCCTTCGCGTTTCCTACAATGAGCAGTTCTTC.

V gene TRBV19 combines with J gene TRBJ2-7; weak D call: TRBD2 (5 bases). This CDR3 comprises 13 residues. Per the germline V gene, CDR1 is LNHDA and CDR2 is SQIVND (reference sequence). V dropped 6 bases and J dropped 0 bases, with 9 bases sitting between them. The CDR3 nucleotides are TGTGCCAGTAGGCCCACTAGCTCCTACGAGCAGTACTTC. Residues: CASRPTSSYEQYF.

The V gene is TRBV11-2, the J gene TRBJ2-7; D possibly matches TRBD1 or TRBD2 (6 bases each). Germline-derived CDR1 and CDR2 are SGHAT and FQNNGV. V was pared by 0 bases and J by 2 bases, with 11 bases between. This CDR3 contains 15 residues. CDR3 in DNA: TGTGCCAGCAGCTTAGACGCGGGACAAGCCTACGAGCAGTACTTC. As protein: CASSLDAGQAYEQYF.

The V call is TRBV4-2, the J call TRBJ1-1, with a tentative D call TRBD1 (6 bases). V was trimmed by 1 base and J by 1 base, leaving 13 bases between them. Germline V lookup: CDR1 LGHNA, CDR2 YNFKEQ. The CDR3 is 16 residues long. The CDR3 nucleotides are TGTGCCAGCAGCCAAGGACCCCAGGGGTCGAACACTGAAGCTTTCTTT. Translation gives CASSQGPQGSNTEAFF.

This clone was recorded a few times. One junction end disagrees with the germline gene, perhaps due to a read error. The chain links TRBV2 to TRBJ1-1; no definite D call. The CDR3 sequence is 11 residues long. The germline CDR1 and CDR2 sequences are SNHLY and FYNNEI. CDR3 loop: CASSEGLEAFF. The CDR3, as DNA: TGTGCCAGCAGCGAAGGACTTGAAGCTTTCTTT.

This CDR3 is CASSTVEETQYF. As DNA, the CDR3 is TGTGCCAGCAGCACAGTCGAAGAGACCCAGTACTTC. This chain uses TRBV5-5 with TRBJ2-5; D unclear. Germline-derived CDR1 and CDR2 are SGHKS and YYEKEE (reference sequence). The germline V and J ends were trimmed by 4 bases and 3 bases, with 7 bases remaining between them. This CDR3 has 12 amino acids. Based on the CDR3 plus reference TRBV5-5 and TRBJ2-5, the full variable domain is DAGVTQSPTHLIKTRGQQVTLRCSPISGHKSVSWYQQVLGQGPQFIFQYYEKEERGRGNFPDRFSARQFPNYSSELNVNALLLGDSALYLCASSTVEETQYFGPGTRLLVL.

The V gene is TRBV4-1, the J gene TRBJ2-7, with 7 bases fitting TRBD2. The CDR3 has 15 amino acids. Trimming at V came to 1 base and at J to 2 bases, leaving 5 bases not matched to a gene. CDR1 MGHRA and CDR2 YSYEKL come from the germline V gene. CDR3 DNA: TGCGCCAGCAGCCAAGCTCCTAGCGGAACCTACGAGCAGTACTTC. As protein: CASSQAPSGTYEQYF.

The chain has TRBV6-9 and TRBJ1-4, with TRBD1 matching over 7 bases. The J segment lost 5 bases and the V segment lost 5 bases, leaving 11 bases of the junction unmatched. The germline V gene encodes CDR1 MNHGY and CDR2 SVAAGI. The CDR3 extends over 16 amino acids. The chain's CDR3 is CASSKHGQVANEKLFF. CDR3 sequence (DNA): TGTGCCAGCAGTAAACACGGACAGGTGGCAAATGAAAAACTGTTTTTT.

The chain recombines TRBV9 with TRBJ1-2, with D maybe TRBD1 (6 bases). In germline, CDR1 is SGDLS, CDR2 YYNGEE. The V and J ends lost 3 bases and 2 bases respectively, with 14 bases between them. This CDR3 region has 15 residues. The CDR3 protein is CASSANRDWNYGYTF. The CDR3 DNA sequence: TGTGCCAGCAGCGCTAACAGGGATTGGAACTATGGCTACACCTTC.

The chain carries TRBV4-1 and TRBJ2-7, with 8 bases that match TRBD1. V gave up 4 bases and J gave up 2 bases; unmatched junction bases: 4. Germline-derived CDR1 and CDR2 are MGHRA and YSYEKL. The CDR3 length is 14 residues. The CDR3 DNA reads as TGCGCCAGCAGCCCGGGACAGGAAGCCTACGAGCAGTACTTC. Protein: CASSPGQEAYEQYF.

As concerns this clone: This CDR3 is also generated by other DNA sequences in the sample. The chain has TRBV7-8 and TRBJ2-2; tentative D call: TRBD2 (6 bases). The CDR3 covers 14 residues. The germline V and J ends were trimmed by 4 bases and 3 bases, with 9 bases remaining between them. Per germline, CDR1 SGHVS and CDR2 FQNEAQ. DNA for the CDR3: TGTGCCAGCAGCTCGGGACTTTACACCGGGGAGCTGTTTTTT. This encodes CASSSGLYTGELFF.